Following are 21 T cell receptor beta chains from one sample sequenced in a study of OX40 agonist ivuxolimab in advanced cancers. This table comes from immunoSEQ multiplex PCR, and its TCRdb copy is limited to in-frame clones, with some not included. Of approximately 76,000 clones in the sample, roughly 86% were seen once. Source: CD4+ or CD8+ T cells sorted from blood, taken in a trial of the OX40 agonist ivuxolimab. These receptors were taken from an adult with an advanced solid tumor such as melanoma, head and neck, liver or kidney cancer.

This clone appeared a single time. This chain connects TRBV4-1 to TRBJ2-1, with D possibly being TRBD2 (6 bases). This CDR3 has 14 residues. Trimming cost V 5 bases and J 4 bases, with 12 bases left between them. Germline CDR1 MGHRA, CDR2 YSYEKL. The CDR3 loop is CASSWGGEYNEQFF. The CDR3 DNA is TGCGCCAGCAGCTGGGGAGGCGAATACAATGAGCAGTTCTTC.

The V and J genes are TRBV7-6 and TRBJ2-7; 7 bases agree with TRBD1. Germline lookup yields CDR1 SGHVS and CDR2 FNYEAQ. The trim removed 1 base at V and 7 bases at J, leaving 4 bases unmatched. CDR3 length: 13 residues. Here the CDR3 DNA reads TGTGCCAGCAGCTTAGGGGGGACAGTAGAGCAGTACTTC. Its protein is CASSLGGTVEQYF.

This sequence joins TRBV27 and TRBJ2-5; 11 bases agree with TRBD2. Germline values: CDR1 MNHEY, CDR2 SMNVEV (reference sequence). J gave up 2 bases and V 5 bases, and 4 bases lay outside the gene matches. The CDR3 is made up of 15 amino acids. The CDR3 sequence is CASSTPSGGQETQYF. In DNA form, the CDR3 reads TGTGCCAGCAGTACACCTAGCGGGGGGCAAGAGACCCAGTACTTC.

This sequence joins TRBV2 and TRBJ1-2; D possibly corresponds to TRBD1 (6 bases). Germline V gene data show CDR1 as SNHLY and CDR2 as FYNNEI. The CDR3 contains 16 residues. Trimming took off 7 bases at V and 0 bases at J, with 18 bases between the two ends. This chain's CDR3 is CASTGQSARANYGYTF. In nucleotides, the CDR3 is TGTGCCAGCACCGGACAGTCAGCTAGAGCTAACTATGGCTACACCTTC. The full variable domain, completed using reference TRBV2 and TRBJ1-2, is EPEVTQTPSHQVTQMGQEVILRCVPISNHLYFYWYRQILGQKVEFLVSFYNNEISEKSEIFDDQFSVERPDGSNFTLKIRSTKLEDSAMYFCASTGQSARANYGYTFGSGTRLTVV.

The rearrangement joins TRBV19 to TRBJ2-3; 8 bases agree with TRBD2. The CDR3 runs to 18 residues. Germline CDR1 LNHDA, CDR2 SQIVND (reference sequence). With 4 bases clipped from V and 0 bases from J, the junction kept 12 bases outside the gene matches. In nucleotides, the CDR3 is TGTGCCAGTAGTACGGGTCGCGGGGGGATTTCTAGCACAGATACGCAGTATTTT. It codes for CASSTGRGGISSTDTQYF.

The CDR3 DNA reads TGTGCCAGCAAGATCTTAACTCTCCACTCTGGAAACACCATATATTTT. This encodes CASKILTLHSGNTIYF. The chain couples TRBV6-7 to TRBJ1-3; D not resolved. TRBV6-7 is sorted into the ORF group, with uncertain function. V was pared by 7 bases and J by 0 bases, with 16 bases between. The CDR3 is 16 residues long.

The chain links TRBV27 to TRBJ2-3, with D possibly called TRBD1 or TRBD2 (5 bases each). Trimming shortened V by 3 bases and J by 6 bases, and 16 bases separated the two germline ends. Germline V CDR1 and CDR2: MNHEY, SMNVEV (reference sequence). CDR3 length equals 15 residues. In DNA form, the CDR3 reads TGTGCCAGCAGTTTGAGGGGAGTAGGAGCGGATACGCAGTATTTT. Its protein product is CASSLRGVGADTQYF.

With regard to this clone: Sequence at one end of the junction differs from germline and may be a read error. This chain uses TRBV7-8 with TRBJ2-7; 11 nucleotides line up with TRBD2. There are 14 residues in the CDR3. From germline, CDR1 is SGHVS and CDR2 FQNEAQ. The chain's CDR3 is CASNLAGGSYEQYF. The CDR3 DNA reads TGTGCCAGCAACTTAGCGGGGGGGTCCTACGAGCAGTACTTC.

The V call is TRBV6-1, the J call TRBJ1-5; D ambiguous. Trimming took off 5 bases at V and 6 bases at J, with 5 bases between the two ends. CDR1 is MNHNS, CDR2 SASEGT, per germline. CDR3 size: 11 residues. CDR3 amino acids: CASSFRQPQHF. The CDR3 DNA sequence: TGTGCCAGCAGTTTTCGTCAGCCCCAGCATTTT.

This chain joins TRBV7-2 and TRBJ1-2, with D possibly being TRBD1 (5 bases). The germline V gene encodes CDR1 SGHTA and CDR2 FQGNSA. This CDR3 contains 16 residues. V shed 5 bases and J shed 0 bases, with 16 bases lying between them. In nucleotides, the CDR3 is TGTGCCAGCAGCCCTTCGGGACTCCCAGCTAACTATGGCTACACCTTC. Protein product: CASSPSGLPANYGYTF.

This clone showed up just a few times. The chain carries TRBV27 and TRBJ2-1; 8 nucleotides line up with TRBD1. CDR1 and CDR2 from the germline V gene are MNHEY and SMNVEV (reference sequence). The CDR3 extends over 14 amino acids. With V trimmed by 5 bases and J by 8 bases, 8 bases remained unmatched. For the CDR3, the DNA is TGTGCCAGCAGTAACAGGGGGTTGCATGATGAGCAGTTCTTC. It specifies CASSNRGLHDEQFF.

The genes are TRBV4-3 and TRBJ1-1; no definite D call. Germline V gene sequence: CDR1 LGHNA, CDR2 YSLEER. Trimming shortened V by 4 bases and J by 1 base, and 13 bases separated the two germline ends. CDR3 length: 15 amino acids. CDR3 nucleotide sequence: TGCGCCAGCAGCCGGTCCCCGGAATGGAACACTGAAGCTTTCTTT. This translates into CASSRSPEWNTEAFF.

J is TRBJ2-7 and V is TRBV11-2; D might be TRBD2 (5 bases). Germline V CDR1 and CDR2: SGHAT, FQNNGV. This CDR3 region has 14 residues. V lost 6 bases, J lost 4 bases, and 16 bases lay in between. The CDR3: CASRSQRLGYEQYF. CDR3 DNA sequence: TGTGCCAGCAGATCCCAGCGGTTAGGGTACGAGCAGTACTTC.

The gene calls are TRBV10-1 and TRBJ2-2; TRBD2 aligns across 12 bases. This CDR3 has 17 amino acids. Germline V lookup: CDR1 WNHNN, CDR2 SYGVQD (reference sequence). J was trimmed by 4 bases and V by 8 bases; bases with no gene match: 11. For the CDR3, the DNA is TGCGCCAGCGTCGCGACTAGCGGGGGCCATATCACCGGGGAGCTGTTTTTT. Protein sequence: CASVATSGGHITGELFF.

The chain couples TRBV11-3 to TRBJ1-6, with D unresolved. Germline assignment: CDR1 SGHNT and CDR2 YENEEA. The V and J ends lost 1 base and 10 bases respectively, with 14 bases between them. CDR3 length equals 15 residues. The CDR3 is CASSLASGSSSPLHF. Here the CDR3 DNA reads TGTGCCAGCAGCTTAGCGTCGGGGTCTTCATCACCCCTCCACTTT.

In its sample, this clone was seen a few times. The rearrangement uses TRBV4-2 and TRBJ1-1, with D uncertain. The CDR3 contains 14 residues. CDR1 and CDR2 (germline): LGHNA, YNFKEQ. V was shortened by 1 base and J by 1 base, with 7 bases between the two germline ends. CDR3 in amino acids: CASSQVSPNTEAFF. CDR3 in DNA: TGTGCCAGCAGCCAAGTATCACCGAACACTGAAGCTTTCTTT.

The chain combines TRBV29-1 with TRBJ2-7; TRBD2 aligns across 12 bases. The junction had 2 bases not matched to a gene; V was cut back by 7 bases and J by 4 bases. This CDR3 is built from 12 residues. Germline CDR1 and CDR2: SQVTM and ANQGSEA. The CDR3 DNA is TGCAGCGCCGGGACTAGCGGGTACGAGCAGTACTTC. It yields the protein CSAGTSGYEQYF.

CDR3 residues: CATSRVRVQYSNQPQHF. The DNA of the CDR3 is TGTGCCACCAGCAGAGTCCGAGTTCAATATAGCAATCAGCCCCAGCATTTT. This chain joins TRBV15 and TRBJ1-5; no clear D. V lost 1 base and J lost 0, with 13 bases in between. Germline V lookup: CDR1 LNHNV, CDR2 YYDKDF (reference sequence). This CDR3 has 17 residues.

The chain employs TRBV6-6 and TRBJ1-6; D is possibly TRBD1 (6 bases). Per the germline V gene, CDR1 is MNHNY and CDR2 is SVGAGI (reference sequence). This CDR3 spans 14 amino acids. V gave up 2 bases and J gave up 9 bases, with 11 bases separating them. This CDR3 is CASSYDRSGSPLHF. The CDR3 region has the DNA TGTGCCAGCAGTTACGACAGGTCGGGTTCACCCCTCCACTTT.

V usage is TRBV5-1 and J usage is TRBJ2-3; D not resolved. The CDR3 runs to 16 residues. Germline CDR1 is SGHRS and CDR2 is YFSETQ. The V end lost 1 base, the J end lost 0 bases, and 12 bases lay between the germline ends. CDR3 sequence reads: CASSLQPILSTDTQYF. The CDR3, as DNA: TGCGCCAGCAGCTTGCAACCCATCCTAAGCACAGATACGCAGTATTTT. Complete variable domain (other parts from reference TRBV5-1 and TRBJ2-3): KAGVTQTPRYLIKTRGQQVTLSCSPISGHRSVSWYQQTPGQGLQFLFEYFSETQRNKGNFPGRFSGRQFSNSRSEMNVSTLELGDSALYLCASSLQPILSTDTQYFGPGTRLTVL.

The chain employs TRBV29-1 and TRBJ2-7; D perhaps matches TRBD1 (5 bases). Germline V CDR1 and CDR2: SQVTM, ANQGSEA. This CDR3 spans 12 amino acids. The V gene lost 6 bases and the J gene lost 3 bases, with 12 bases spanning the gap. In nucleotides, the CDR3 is TGCAGCGTACCCAAAGACAGCTACGAGCAGTACTTC. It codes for CSVPKDSYEQYF.